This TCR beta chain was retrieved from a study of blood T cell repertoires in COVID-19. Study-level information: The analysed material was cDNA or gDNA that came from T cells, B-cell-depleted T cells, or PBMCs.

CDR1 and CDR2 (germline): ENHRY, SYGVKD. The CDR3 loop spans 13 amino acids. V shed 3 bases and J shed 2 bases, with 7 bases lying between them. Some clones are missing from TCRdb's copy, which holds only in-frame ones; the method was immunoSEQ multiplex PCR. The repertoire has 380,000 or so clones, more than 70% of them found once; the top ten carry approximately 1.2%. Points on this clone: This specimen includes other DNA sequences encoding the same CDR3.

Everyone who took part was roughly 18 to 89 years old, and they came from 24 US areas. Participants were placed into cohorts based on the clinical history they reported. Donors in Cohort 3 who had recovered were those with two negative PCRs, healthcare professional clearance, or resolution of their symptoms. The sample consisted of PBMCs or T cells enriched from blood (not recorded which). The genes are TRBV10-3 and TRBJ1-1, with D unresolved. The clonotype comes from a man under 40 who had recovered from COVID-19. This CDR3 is CAISDSVNTEAFF. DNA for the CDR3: TGTGCCATCAGTGATTCCGTAAACACTGAAGCTTTCTTT.